The text below deals with one T cell receptor (beta chain). These data come from a study of T cells expressing NK-cell markers. Study background: Seven sequenced donors out of eight were HCMV-seropositive, one seronegative.

TCRdb reanalyzed the 5' RACE reads and collapses them to one entry per CDR3 protein, without DNA. This listing includes 400,000 to 450,000 distinct CDR3 sequences. Germline assignment: CDR1 DFQATT and CDR2 SNEGSKA (reference sequence). This CDR3 region has 11 residues. The receptor comes from a woman between 18 and 69 years old in good health. Sequencing was performed on blood T cells: a sorted CD56 or NKG2C T cell subset, CD4+ or CD8+ T cells, or bulk PBMC T cells (not recorded which). The rearrangement uses TRBV20-1 and TRBJ1-2. Here the CDR3 reads CSANPPQGYTF.